This entry is about one TCR beta chain. The antigen is undetermined. This sample was taken from a study of shared clonotypes between healthy human individuals. In the study overall: The donor pool was made up of two women and three men aged 18 to 49.

The study's findings and limits: Represented genetic and exposure-history diversity was restricted by having few donors.

Some clones are missing from TCRdb's copy, which holds only in-frame ones; the method was immunoSEQ multiplex PCR. The data show 950,000 to 1,200,000 clones, roughly 80% seen once. There are 15 residues in the CDR3. The V end lost 4 bases, the J end lost 2 bases, and 14 bases lay between the germline ends. Germline CDR1 MNHNS, CDR2 SASEGT. This receptor was obtained from a man aged 18 to 29 in good health. Some clones in this sample may be carry-over from other donors' samples. The chain combines TRBV6-1 with TRBJ2-5; D may correspond to TRBD1 or TRBD2 (5 bases each). The material sequenced was memory CD4+ T cells from PBMCs. Subset noted: CD45RA-negative fraction. This chain's CDR3 is CASSGDGSYQETQYF. CDR3 nucleotides: TGTGCCAGCAGTGGGGACGGTTCCTATCAAGAGACCCAGTACTTC.